Listed below are T cell receptor beta chains from one sample, sequenced in a study of T cell repertoires in cytomegalovirus infection. TCRdb reanalysed the reads using MiXCR and keeps one entry per CDR3 protein. Of about 140,000 distinct CDR3 sequences in the sample, 32% are singletons; the top ten hold 45% to 55%. The antigens of these receptors remain unknown. The material was CD8+ T cells from cultured PBMCs, obtained from culture after CMV antigen stimulation. These receptors all come from a human donor in good health (CMV status not recorded). Some clones in this sample may be carry-over from other donors' samples. CDR3s include the opening cysteine and the closing phenylalanine or tryptophan. Fields, in order: V gene, clone size, J gene, D gene, CDR3 protein, CDR3 DNA. A D gene is named only where the DNA matches it firmly. Rows may omit the clone size; those that give it use once, few, many or a size class.

v_call: TRBV19
clone_size: NA
j_call: TRBJ2-1
d_call: NA
cdr3_aa: CASSINPYNEQFF
cdr3_nt: TGTGCCAGTAGTATAAATCCTTACAATGAGCAGTTCTTC

v_call: TRBV5-6
clone_size: NA
j_call: TRBJ2-1
d_call: TRBD1
cdr3_aa: CASSFLGQRYNEQFF
cdr3_nt: TGTGCCAGCAGCTTCTTGGGACAGCGCTACAATGAGCAGTTCTTC

v_call: TRBV4-1
clone_size: NA
j_call: TRBJ2-1
d_call: NA
cdr3_aa: CASSQDGHDSYNEQFF
cdr3_nt: TGCGCCAGCAGCCAAGATGGGCATGACTCCTACAATGAGCAGTTCTTC

v_call: TRBV7-2
clone_size: NA
j_call: TRBJ1-2
d_call: NA
cdr3_aa: CASSLSEGTVYGYTF
cdr3_nt: TGTGCCAGCAGCTTAAGTGAAGGGACGGTCTATGGCTACACCTTC

v_call: TRBV20-1
clone_size: few
j_call: TRBJ2-3
d_call: NA
cdr3_aa: CSASTGSTDTQYF
cdr3_nt: TGCAGTGCTAGCACGGGGAGCACAGATACGCAGTATTTT

v_call: TRBV4-1
clone_size: NA
j_call: TRBJ2-7
d_call: TRBD1
cdr3_aa: CASSQADRGWGEQYF
cdr3_nt: TGCGCCAGCAGCCAAGCGGACAGGGGATGGGGCGAGCAGTACTTC

v_call: TRBV4-1
clone_size: NA
j_call: TRBJ2-2
d_call: NA
cdr3_aa: CASSQDYGSGELFF
cdr3_nt: TGCGCCAGCAGCCAAGATTACGGGTCCGGGGAGCTGTTTTTT

v_call: TRBV20-1
clone_size: NA
j_call: TRBJ2-5
d_call: NA
cdr3_aa: CSARDRDHRPETQYF
cdr3_nt: TGCAGTGCTAGGGACCGGGACCACCGGCCTGAGACCCAGTACTTC

v_call: TRBV19
clone_size: NA
j_call: TRBJ1-1
d_call: NA
cdr3_aa: CASSAGRNTEAFF
cdr3_nt: TGTGCCAGTAGTGCGGGCCGGAACACTGAAGCTTTCTTT

v_call: TRBV7-2
clone_size: NA
j_call: TRBJ1-1
d_call: NA
cdr3_aa: CASSPTADRNTEAFF
cdr3_nt: TGTGCCAGCAGCCCCACTGCAGACAGGAACACTGAAGCTTTCTTT

v_call: TRBV7-2
clone_size: many
j_call: TRBJ2-1
d_call: NA
cdr3_aa: CASSPPSNEQFF
cdr3_nt: TGTGCCAGCAGTCCTCCATCCAATGAGCAGTTCTTC

v_call: TRBV4-1
clone_size: NA
j_call: TRBJ1-2
d_call: NA
cdr3_aa: CASSQDPQATNYGYTF
cdr3_nt: TGCGCCAGCAGCCAAGATCCCCAGGCTACTAACTATGGCTACACCTTC

v_call: TRBV19
clone_size: NA
j_call: TRBJ1-5
d_call: NA
cdr3_aa: CASQTRGVHNQPQHF
cdr3_nt: TGTGCCAGCCAGACTCGGGGGGTGCACAATCAGCCCCAGCATTTT

v_call: TRBV10-3
clone_size: few
j_call: TRBJ2-2
d_call: NA
cdr3_aa: CAIPSNVSGELFF
cdr3_nt: TGTGCCATCCCCTCTAATGTATCCGGGGAGCTGTTTTTT

v_call: TRBV4-1
clone_size: few
j_call: TRBJ1-1
d_call: NA
cdr3_aa: CASSHLGTEAFF
cdr3_nt: TGCGCCAGCAGCCACCTAGGCACTGAAGCTTTCTTT

v_call: TRBV7-9
clone_size: NA
j_call: TRBJ2-7
d_call: TRBD1
cdr3_aa: CASSARDSPLYEQYF
cdr3_nt: TGTGCCAGCAGCGCCCGGGACAGCCCCCTCTACGAGCAGTACTTC

v_call: TRBV5-4
clone_size: many
j_call: TRBJ2-3
d_call: TRBD2
cdr3_aa: CAYPGLPPLGTDTQYF
cdr3_nt: TGTGCCTACCCGGGACTACCACCCTTAGGCACAGATACGCAGTATTTT

v_call: TRBV6-1
clone_size: few
j_call: TRBJ1-5
d_call: NA
cdr3_aa: CASSVRTHQPQHF
cdr3_nt: TGTGCCAGCAGTGTCCGAACCCATCAGCCCCAGCATTTT

v_call: TRBV6-6
clone_size: many
j_call: TRBJ2-4
d_call: NA
cdr3_aa: CASSYLIRTRAKNIQYF
cdr3_nt: TGTGCCAGCAGTTACTTGATCAGAACCCGAGCCAAAAACATTCAGTACTTC

v_call: TRBV27
clone_size: many
j_call: TRBJ2-1
d_call: TRBD2
cdr3_aa: CASSLSQGLAANEQFF
cdr3_nt: TGTGCCAGCAGTTTATCCCAGGGACTAGCGGCAAATGAGCAGTTCTTC

v_call: TRBV15
clone_size: NA
j_call: TRBJ2-5
d_call: TRBD2
cdr3_aa: CATSRGLAGAPQETQYF
cdr3_nt: TGTGCCACCAGCAGAGGACTAGCGGGGGCCCCACAAGAGACCCAGTACTTC

v_call: TRBV12-3/TRBV12-4
clone_size: NA
j_call: TRBJ1-5
d_call: TRBD1
cdr3_aa: CASGSGGINQPQHF
cdr3_nt: TGTGCCAGCGGGTCAGGGGGCATTAATCAGCCCCAGCATTTT

v_call: TRBV11-3
clone_size: few
j_call: TRBJ2-1
d_call: TRBD2
cdr3_aa: CASSDIAGSGEQFF
cdr3_nt: TGTGCCAGCAGCGACATAGCGGGGAGTGGTGAGCAGTTCTTC

v_call: TRBV2
clone_size: NA
j_call: TRBJ2-2
d_call: NA
cdr3_aa: CASSESGYQGTGELFF
cdr3_nt: TGTGCCAGCAGTGAAAGCGGGTACCAAGGCACCGGGGAGCTGTTTTTT

v_call: TRBV6-5
clone_size: few
j_call: TRBJ1-1
d_call: NA
cdr3_aa: CASSLEGHQNTEAFF
cdr3_nt: TGTGCCAGCTCCCTCGAGGGACACCAGAACACTGAAGCTTTCTTT

v_call: TRBV7-8
clone_size: many
j_call: TRBJ2-1
d_call: TRBD2
cdr3_aa: CASSPVGGTSYNEQFF
cdr3_nt: TGTGCCAGCAGCCCTGTGGGGGGGACCTCATACAATGAGCAGTTCTTC

v_call: TRBV7-6
clone_size: few
j_call: TRBJ2-7
d_call: NA
cdr3_aa: CASSAGAAGEQYF
cdr3_nt: TGTGCCAGCAGCGCCGGGGCCGCAGGAGAGCAGTACTTC

v_call: TRBV12-3/TRBV12-4
clone_size: many
j_call: TRBJ2-7
d_call: NA
cdr3_aa: CASSLGPYYYEQYF
cdr3_nt: TGTGCCAGCAGCCTGGGACCTTATTACTACGAGCAGTACTTC

v_call: TRBV15
clone_size: few
j_call: TRBJ1-6
d_call: NA
cdr3_aa: CATSRDRSLPLHF
cdr3_nt: TGTGCCACCAGCAGAGACAGATCCTTACCCCTCCACTTT

v_call: TRBV6-2/TRBV6-3
clone_size: few
j_call: TRBJ1-1
d_call: NA
cdr3_aa: CASSYPLQGGGVMNTEAFF
cdr3_nt: TGTGCCAGCAGTTATCCTCTCCAGGGAGGAGGGGTTATGAACACTGAAGCTTTCTTT

v_call: TRBV4-1
clone_size: NA
j_call: TRBJ1-5
d_call: NA
cdr3_aa: CASSPGLGGGQPQHF
cdr3_nt: TGCGCTAGCAGCCCTGGGTTGGGGGGAGGCCAGCCCCAGCATTTT

v_call: TRBV7-2
clone_size: NA
j_call: TRBJ2-7
d_call: NA
cdr3_aa: CASSPWTGYEQYF
cdr3_nt: TGTGCCAGCAGCCCCTGGACGGGTTACGAGCAGTACTTC

v_call: TRBV27
clone_size: NA
j_call: TRBJ2-5
d_call: NA
cdr3_aa: CASSLRPGERETQYF
cdr3_nt: TGTGCCAGCAGTTTGAGGCCGGGGGAAAGAGAGACCCAGTACTTC

v_call: TRBV5-6
clone_size: NA
j_call: TRBJ2-1
d_call: TRBD2
cdr3_aa: CASSTQLAGASYNEQFF
cdr3_nt: TGTGCCAGCAGCACTCAGCTAGCGGGGGCTTCCTACAATGAGCAGTTCTTC

v_call: TRBV15
clone_size: NA
j_call: TRBJ2-7
d_call: TRBD1
cdr3_aa: CATSRGDSPYEQYF
cdr3_nt: TGTGCCACCAGCAGGGGGGACAGCCCCTACGAGCAGTACTTC

v_call: TRBV19
clone_size: NA
j_call: TRBJ2-1
d_call: TRBD1
cdr3_aa: CASSIRTGGYNEQFF
cdr3_nt: TGTGCCAGTAGTATTAGGACAGGGGGCTACAATGAGCAGTTCTTC

v_call: TRBV4-2
clone_size: NA
j_call: TRBJ2-4
d_call: NA
cdr3_aa: CASSQVLGGIQYF
cdr3_nt: TGTGCCAGCAGCCAAGTCCTGGGAGGCATTCAGTACTTC

v_call: TRBV19
clone_size: NA
j_call: TRBJ1-5
d_call: NA
cdr3_aa: CASSIQEDQPQHF
cdr3_nt: TGTGCCAGTAGTATCCAGGAGGATCAGCCCCAGCATTTT

v_call: TRBV5-1
clone_size: few
j_call: TRBJ2-5
d_call: TRBD2
cdr3_aa: CASSSAPAGGETQYF
cdr3_nt: TGCGCCAGCAGCAGCGCCCCAGCGGGGGGAGAGACCCAGTACTTC

v_call: TRBV6-1
clone_size: many
j_call: TRBJ2-3
d_call: NA
cdr3_aa: CASSDSTWVEDTQYF
cdr3_nt: TGTGCCAGCAGTGATAGTACCTGGGTAGAAGATACGCAGTATTTT

v_call: TRBV9
clone_size: few
j_call: TRBJ1-2
d_call: TRBD1
cdr3_aa: CASSVEGTAIYGYTF
cdr3_nt: TGTGCCAGCAGCGTAGAAGGGACAGCAATCTATGGCTACACCTTC

v_call: TRBV6-1
clone_size: many
j_call: TRBJ2-3
d_call: NA
cdr3_aa: CASSEAGAGRSTDTQYF
cdr3_nt: TGTGCCAGCAGTGAAGCTGGGGCAGGTAGAAGCACAGATACGCAGTATTTT

v_call: TRBV6-2/TRBV6-3
clone_size: NA
j_call: TRBJ2-1
d_call: NA
cdr3_aa: CASARVLYNEQFF
cdr3_nt: TGTGCCAGCGCCCGGGTATTGTACAATGAGCAGTTCTTC

v_call: TRBV7-6
clone_size: many
j_call: TRBJ2-2
d_call: TRBD1
cdr3_aa: CASSLPRDSPNTGELFF
cdr3_nt: TGTGCCAGCAGCTTACCCCGGGACAGCCCCAACACCGGGGAGCTGTTTTTT

v_call: TRBV6-6
clone_size: many
j_call: TRBJ2-4
d_call: NA
cdr3_aa: CASSLPGLAKNIQYF
cdr3_nt: TGTGCCAGCAGTTTGCCGGGTCTAGCCAAAAACATTCAGTACTTC

v_call: TRBV12-3/TRBV12-4
clone_size: few
j_call: TRBJ2-7
d_call: NA
cdr3_aa: CASSSWDEQYF
cdr3_nt: TGTGCCAGCAGTTCATGGGACGAGCAGTACTTC

v_call: TRBV28
clone_size: NA
j_call: TRBJ2-7
d_call: TRBD2
cdr3_aa: CASSFRLADHEQYF
cdr3_nt: TGTGCCAGCAGTTTCCGGCTAGCGGACCACGAGCAGTACTTC

v_call: TRBV5-3
clone_size: once
j_call: TRBJ1-5
d_call: NA
cdr3_aa: CASSLNGFGQPQHF
cdr3_nt: TGTGCCAGCAGCCTAAATGGGTTTGGGCAGCCCCAGCATTTT

v_call: TRBV3-1
clone_size: NA
j_call: TRBJ2-5
d_call: TRBD2
cdr3_aa: CASSHIAGGWETQYF
cdr3_nt: TGTGCCAGCAGCCATATAGCGGGGGGGTGGGAGACCCAGTACTTC

v_call: TRBV27
clone_size: few
j_call: TRBJ2-5
d_call: NA
cdr3_aa: CASSIYRESLETQYF
cdr3_nt: TGTGCCAGCAGTATCTACCGGGAATCCCTAGAGACCCAGTACTTC

v_call: TRBV4-1
clone_size: NA
j_call: TRBJ2-3
d_call: TRBD2
cdr3_aa: CASSMVGSGGPITDTQYF
cdr3_nt: TGTGCCAGCAGCATGGTGGGTAGCGGGGGCCCGATCACAGATACGCAGTATTTT

v_call: TRBV11-2
clone_size: NA
j_call: TRBJ2-7
d_call: NA
cdr3_aa: CASSLPTGTVKQYF
cdr3_nt: TGTGCCAGCAGCTTACCTACCGGGACCGTCAAGCAGTACTTC

v_call: TRBV7-6
clone_size: NA
j_call: TRBJ2-1
d_call: TRBD1
cdr3_aa: CASSPGEGAHAYNEQFF
cdr3_nt: TGTGCCAGCAGCCCAGGCGAGGGGGCGCACGCCTACAATGAGCAGTTCTTC

v_call: TRBV7-9
clone_size: few
j_call: TRBJ2-1
d_call: NA
cdr3_aa: CASIGGGGPLSDEQFF
cdr3_nt: TGTGCCAGCATCGGGGGTGGGGGTCCCCTTTCGGATGAGCAGTTCTTC

v_call: TRBV7-9
clone_size: few
j_call: TRBJ2-2
d_call: TRBD2
cdr3_aa: CASSGLAEGELFF
cdr3_nt: TGTGCCAGCAGTGGACTAGCGGAAGGGGAGCTGTTTTTT

v_call: TRBV6-2/TRBV6-3
clone_size: NA
j_call: TRBJ1-5
d_call: NA
cdr3_aa: CASSYGPNQPQHF
cdr3_nt: TGTGCCAGCAGTTACGGCCCCAATCAGCCCCAGCATTTT

v_call: TRBV3-1
clone_size: NA
j_call: TRBJ2-7
d_call: NA
cdr3_aa: CASSQLFDGGGRIHEQYF
cdr3_nt: TGTGCCAGCAGCCAACTTTTCGACGGAGGGGGACGGATCCACGAGCAGTACTTC